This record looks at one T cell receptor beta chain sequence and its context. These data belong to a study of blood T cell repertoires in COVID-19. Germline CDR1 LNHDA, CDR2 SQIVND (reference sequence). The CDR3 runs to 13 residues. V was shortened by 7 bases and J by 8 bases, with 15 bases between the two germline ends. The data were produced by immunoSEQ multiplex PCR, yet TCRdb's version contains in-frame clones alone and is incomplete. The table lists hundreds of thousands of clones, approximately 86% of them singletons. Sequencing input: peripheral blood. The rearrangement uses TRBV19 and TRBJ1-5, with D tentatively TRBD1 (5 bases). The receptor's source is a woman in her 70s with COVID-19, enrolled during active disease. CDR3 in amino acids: CASKEGQGKPQHF. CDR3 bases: TGTGCCAGTAAAGAAGGGCAGGGTAAGCCCCAGCATTTT.